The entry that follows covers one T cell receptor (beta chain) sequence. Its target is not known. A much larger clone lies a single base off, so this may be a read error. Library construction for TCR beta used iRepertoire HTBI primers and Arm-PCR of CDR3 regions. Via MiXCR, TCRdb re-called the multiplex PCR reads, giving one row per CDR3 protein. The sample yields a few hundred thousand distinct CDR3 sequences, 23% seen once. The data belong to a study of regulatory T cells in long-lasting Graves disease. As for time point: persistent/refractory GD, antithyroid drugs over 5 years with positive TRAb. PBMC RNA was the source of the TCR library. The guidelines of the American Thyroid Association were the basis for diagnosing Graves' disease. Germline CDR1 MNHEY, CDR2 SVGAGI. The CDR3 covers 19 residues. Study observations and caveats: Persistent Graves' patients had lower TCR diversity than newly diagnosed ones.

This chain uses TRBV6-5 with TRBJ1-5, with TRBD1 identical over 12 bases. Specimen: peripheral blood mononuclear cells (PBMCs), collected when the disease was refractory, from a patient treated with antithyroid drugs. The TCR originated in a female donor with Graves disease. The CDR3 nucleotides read TGTGCCGGCAGTTACTCACGGGACAGGGGGCGCGGATGGAACCAGCCCCAGCATTTT. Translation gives CAGSYSRDRGRGWNQPQHF.